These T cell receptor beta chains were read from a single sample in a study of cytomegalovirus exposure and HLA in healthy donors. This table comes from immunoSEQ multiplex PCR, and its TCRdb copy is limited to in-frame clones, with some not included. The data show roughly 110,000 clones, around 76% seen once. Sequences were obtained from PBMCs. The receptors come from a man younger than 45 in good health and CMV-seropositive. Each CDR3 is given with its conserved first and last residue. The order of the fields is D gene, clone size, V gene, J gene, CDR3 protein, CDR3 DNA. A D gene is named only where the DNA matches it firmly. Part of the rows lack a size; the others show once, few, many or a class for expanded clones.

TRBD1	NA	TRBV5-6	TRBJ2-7	CASSFDRVVGEQYF	TGTGCCAGCAGCTTCGACAGGGTAGTGGGCGAGCAGTACTTC
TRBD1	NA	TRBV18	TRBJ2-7	CASSPPGGHYEQYF	TGTGCCAGCTCACCACCAGGGGGCCACTACGAGCAGTACTTC
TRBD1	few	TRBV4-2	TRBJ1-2	CASSPTSGTGIGYTF	TGTGCCAGCAGCCCGACCTCCGGGACAGGGATTGGCTACACCTTC
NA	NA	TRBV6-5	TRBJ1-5	CASSYGDRQPQHF	TGTGCCAGCAGTTACGGAGATAGGCAGCCCCAGCATTTT
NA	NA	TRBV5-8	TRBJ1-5	CASSFFSGFSNQPQHF	TGTGCCAGCAGCTTTTTCTCGGGATTCAGCAATCAGCCCCAGCATTTT
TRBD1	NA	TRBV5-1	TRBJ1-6	CASSLAGTGGLDNSPLHF	TGCGCCAGCAGCTTGGCCGGGACAGGGGGCCTGGATAATTCACCCCTCCACTTT
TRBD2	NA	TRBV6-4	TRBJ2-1	CASSAESGGAYNEQFF	TGTGCCAGCAGTGCGGAGAGCGGGGGGGCCTACAATGAGCAGTTCTTC
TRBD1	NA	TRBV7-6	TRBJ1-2	CASSLGQDRGGYTF	TGTGCCAGCAGCTTAGGACAAGACAGGGGCGGCTACACCTTC
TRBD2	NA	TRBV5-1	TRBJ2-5	CASTSGETQYF	TGCGCCAGCACTAGCGGGGAGACCCAGTACTTC
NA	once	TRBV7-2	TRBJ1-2	CASSRSGGYTF	TGTGCCAGCAGCCGATCGGGGGGCTACACCTTC
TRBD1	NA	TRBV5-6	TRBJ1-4	CASSLDPRQGLQKLFF	TGTGCCAGCAGTCTCGACCCCCGACAGGGACTCCAAAAACTGTTTTTT
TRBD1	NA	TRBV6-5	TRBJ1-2	CASRQDRGRREGYTF	TGTGCCAGCAGACAGGACAGGGGGCGTAGGGAAGGATACACCTTC
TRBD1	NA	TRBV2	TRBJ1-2	CASSEFEGAIDGYTF	TGTGCCAGCAGTGAATTTGAGGGGGCAATCGATGGCTACACCTTC
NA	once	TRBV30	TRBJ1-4	CAYSMGQHEKLFF	TGTGCCTACTCAATGGGACAACATGAAAAACTGTTTTTT
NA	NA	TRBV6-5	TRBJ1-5	CASSLTGYGNQPQHF	TGTGCCAGCAGTCTAACAGGGTATGGCAATCAGCCCCAGCATTTT
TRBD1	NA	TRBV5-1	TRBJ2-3	CASSLRGGEDTQYF	TGCGCCAGCAGCTTGAGAGGGGGCGAAGATACGCAGTATTTT
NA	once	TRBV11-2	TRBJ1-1	CASSLIDRPSVAFF	TGTGCCAGCAGCTTAATCGACAGGCCTAGTGTAGCTTTCTTT
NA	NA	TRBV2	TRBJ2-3	CASRSRDITTDTQYF	TGTGCCAGCAGGTCCCGGGACATAACCACAGATACGCAGTATTTT
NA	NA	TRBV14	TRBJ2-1	CASSQDGRGGGLGNEQFF	TGTGCCAGCAGCCAAGATGGTAGGGGCGGGGGCCTTGGTAATGAGCAGTTCTTC
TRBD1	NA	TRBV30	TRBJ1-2	CAWSVGTGNGYTF	TGTGCCTGGAGTGTAGGGACAGGGAATGGCTACACCTTC
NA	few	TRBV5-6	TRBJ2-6	CASSLRGYGANVLTF	TGTGCCAGCAGCCTGAGGGGGTATGGGGCCAACGTCCTGACTTTC
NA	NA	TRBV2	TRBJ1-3	CASSGGPGRSSGNTIYF	TGTGCCAGCAGTGGGGGCCCAGGGCGAAGCTCTGGAAACACCATATATTTT
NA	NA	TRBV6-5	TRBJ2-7	CASSEGVHYEQYF	TGTGCCAGCAGTGAGGGGGTCCACTACGAGCAGTACTTC
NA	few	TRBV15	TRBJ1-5	CATSWTSAGAQHF	TGTGCCACCAGTTGGACGTCCGCCGGGGCCCAGCATTTT
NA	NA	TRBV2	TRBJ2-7	CASSEQGSSYEQYF	TGTGCCAGCAGTGAACAGGGGAGCTCCTACGAGCAGTACTTC
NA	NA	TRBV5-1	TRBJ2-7	CASSPDTLSSYEQYF	TGCGCCAGCAGCCCGGACACCCTTAGCTCCTACGAGCAGTACTTC
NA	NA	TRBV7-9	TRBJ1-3	CASSPRAISGNTIYF	TGTGCCAGCAGCCCCAGGGCTATCTCTGGAAACACCATATATTTT
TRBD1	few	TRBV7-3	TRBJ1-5	CASSSRGPGLDRGRQPQHF	TGTGCCAGCAGCTCCCGCGGGCCGGGACTTGACAGGGGGCGTCAGCCCCAGCATTTT
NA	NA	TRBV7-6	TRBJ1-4	CASSALRTVSEKLFF	TGTGCCAGCAGCGCTCTCCGGACAGTCAGCGAAAAACTGTTTTTT
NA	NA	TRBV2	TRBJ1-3	CASEGSLSGNTIYF	TGTGCCAGCGAGGGTAGTCTGTCTGGAAACACCATATATTTT
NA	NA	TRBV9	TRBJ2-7	CASSLAERRPLDEQYF	TGTGCCAGCAGCTTAGCGGAGCGACGGCCTCTGGACGAGCAGTACTTC
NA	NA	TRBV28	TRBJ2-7	CASSNQQAWSAYEQYF	TGTGCCAGCTCAAACCAACAGGCCTGGTCAGCCTACGAGCAGTACTTC
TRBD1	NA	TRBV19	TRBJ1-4	CASSQTGERNEKLFF	TGTGCCAGTAGCCAGACAGGGGAACGGAATGAAAAACTGTTTTTT
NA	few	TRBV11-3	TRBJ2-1	CASSPPGITKQFF	TGTGCCAGCAGTCCACCGGGAATTACGAAGCAGTTCTTC
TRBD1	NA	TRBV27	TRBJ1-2	CASRGVAPGQGNYGYTF	TGTGCCAGCAGGGGAGTGGCACCCGGACAGGGGAACTATGGCTACACCTTC
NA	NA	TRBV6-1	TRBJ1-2	CASSDRGLANYGYTF	TGTGCCAGCAGTGACCGAGGGTTAGCTAACTATGGCTACACCTTC
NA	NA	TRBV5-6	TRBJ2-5	CASSLRQAKETQYF	TGTGCCAGCAGCTTGAGGCAGGCAAAAGAGACCCAGTACTTC
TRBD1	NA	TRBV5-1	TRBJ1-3	CASSSGQLPGNTIYF	TGCGCCAGCAGCTCGGGACAGCTCCCTGGAAACACCATATATTTT
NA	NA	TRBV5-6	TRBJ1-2	CASSLPPQGYGYTF	TGTGCCAGCAGCTTGCCCCCCCAGGGGTACGGCTACACCTTC
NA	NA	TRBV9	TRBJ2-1	CASNPGGALYNEQFF	TGTGCCAGCAACCCTGGAGGAGCGCTTTACAATGAGCAGTTCTTC
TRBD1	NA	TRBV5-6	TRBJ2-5	CASSPGQRLREQYF	TGTGCCAGCAGCCCGGGACAGCGGTTGAGGGAGCAGTACTTC
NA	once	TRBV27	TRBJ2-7	CASSFRGSPSPSYEQYF	TGTGCCAGCAGTTTTAGGGGGAGCCCCTCGCCCTCCTACGAGCAGTACTTC
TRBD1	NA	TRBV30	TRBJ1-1	CAWSSGTGSNTEAFF	TGTGCCTGGAGCTCCGGGACAGGATCGAACACTGAAGCTTTCTTT
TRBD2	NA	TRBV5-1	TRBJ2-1	CASSLGLAGGFTYNEQFF	TGCGCCAGCAGCCTGGGACTAGCGGGGGGATTTACCTACAATGAGCAGTTCTTC